This T cell receptor beta chain was sequenced during a study of cytomegalovirus exposure and HLA in healthy donors. Study-wide context: A prior analysis found about 110 million unique TCR beta sequences from around 190 million T cells.

Whole-study findings and limits: In a later analysis, at a false discovery rate of 0.05, some 15,000 TCR beta sequences were associated with HLA alleles.

On this clone: Its antigen is unknown.

The primer mix had 60 Vbeta and 13 Jbeta primers. Assay used: immunoSEQ multiplex PCR; TCRdb lists only in-frame clones, some missing. The sample holds roughly 110,000 clones, less than 85% seen once. The clonotype comes from a woman in her thirties or forties in good health and CMV-seropositive. Sequencing input: PBMCs.

The CDR3 reads CAWSAGTSGTYEQYF. As DNA, the CDR3 is TGTGCCTGGAGTGCCGGGACTAGCGGGACTTACGAGCAGTACTTC. The rearrangement links TRBV30 to TRBJ2-7; 13 nucleotides match TRBD2. Trimming took 1 base from V and 4 from J; bases not matched to a gene: 4. The CDR3 covers 15 residues. Per germline, CDR1 GTSNPN and CDR2 SVGIG (reference sequence). Filled out from reference TRBV30 and TRBJ2-7, the complete variable domain reads SQTIHQWPATLVQPVGSPLSLECTVEGTSNPNLYWYRQAAGRGLQLLFYSVGIGQISSEVPQNLSASRPQDRQFILSSKKLLLSDSGFYLCAWSAGTSGTYEQYFGPGTRLTVT.